The clone carrying this T cell receptor beta chain was counted only a few times. Its matching antigen is unknown. This sample is part of a study of beta chain features in type 1 diabetes. Study-wide results and limits: Patients showed naive, central memory and Treg TCRB repertoires that appeared more similar than those of healthy donors. A pattern of fewer insertions and more deletions at VDJ junctions was seen in type 1 diabetes patients.

The CDR3 length is 14 residues. Looked up from germline, CDR1 is MNHEY and CDR2 is SVGAGI. Trimming removed 4 bases at V and 2 bases at J, with 11 bases between. Expressed TCRB transcripts were sequenced after all isolated RNA was converted to cDNA. Naive, central memory and regulatory T cell samples averaged roughly 3.8 million reads. The method was immunoSEQ multiplex PCR; TCRdb's version includes in-frame clones alone and lacks a portion of them. The sample includes about 410,000 clones, 14% of them seen just once. The V call is TRBV6-5, the J call TRBJ2-5; TRBD1 is a possible D gene (6 bases). The origin of this receptor is a man aged 25 to 40 in good health. Sequencing input: naive CD4+ T cells from blood. The CDR3, as DNA: TGTGCCAGCAGTTCTCCGGGACAACAAGAGACCCAGTACTTC. It specifies CASSSPGQQETQYF.